This TCR beta chain is drawn from a study of cytomegalovirus exposure and HLA in healthy donors. Study outcomes and limitations: Later analysis suggested links between common viral pathogens and several top significant clusters. The majority of TCR sequences were rare, yet some public TCRs appeared in many donors.

Unmatched junction bases numbered 9, after V lost 1 base and J lost 6 bases. CDR1 is SEHNR, CDR2 FQNEAQ, per germline (reference sequence). This CDR3 contains 16 residues. A note on this clone: Its cognate antigen is unknown.

Use of 60 Vbeta and 13 Jbeta primers characterized the PCR. TCRdb keeps only in-frame clones here, not all; method: immunoSEQ multiplex PCR. The sample carries under 95,000 clones, 60% to 85% recorded once. Sequenced: PBMCs. The TCR was taken from a male donor in good health and CMV-seronegative. This chain connects TRBV7-9 to TRBJ1-1, with 9 bases that match TRBD1. As DNA, the CDR3 is TGTGCCAGCAGCTTAGTTTCTGGGACAGGGTACGCTGAAGCTTTCTTT. Encoded protein: CASSLVSGTGYAEAFF.